Below are 23 T cell receptor beta chains sequenced from a single sample in a study of cytomegalovirus exposure and HLA in healthy donors. The primer mix had 60 Vbeta and 13 Jbeta primers. The data were produced by immunoSEQ multiplex PCR, yet TCRdb's version contains in-frame clones alone and is incomplete. The profile shows approximately 150,000 clones, about 80% of them singletons. The sequencing sample was made of PBMCs. These receptors came from a man aged 40-50 years in good health and CMV-seronegative.

The chain uses TRBV28 and TRBJ2-5; 9 nucleotides match TRBD2. The germline gives CDR1 MDHEN, CDR2 SYDVKM. The CDR3 has 16 residues. Unmatched junction bases numbered 13, after V lost 6 bases and J lost 5 bases. The CDR3 coding sequence is TGTGCCAGCAGCCCCCGGGTAGCGGGGGCCCGGGAGACCCAGTACTTC. Its translation: CASSPRVAGARETQYF. Variable domain in full (rest from reference TRBV28 and TRBJ2-5): DVKVTQSSRYLVKRTGEKVFLECVQDMDHENMFWYRQDPGLGLRLIYFSYDVKMKEKGDIPEGYSVSREKKERFSLILESASTNQTSMYLCASSPRVAGARETQYFGPGTRLLVL.

The chain is built from TRBV12-5 and TRBJ2-7; 12 bases agree with TRBD2. The junction had 5 bases not matched to a gene; V was cut back by 6 bases and J by 5 bases. The germline gives CDR1 LGHNT, CDR2 FRNRAP. The CDR3 has 14 amino acids. The CDR3 here is CASGTTSGGHEQYF. As DNA, the CDR3 is TGTGCTAGTGGCACCACTAGCGGGGGGCACGAGCAGTACTTC.

J is TRBJ1-5 and V is TRBV4-1; TRBD1 matches 10 bases. Germline lookup yields CDR1 MGHRA and CDR2 YSYEKL. The CDR3 covers 18 residues. The ends lost 0 bases at V and 6 bases at J; junction bases unmatched: 11. The chain's CDR3 is CASSQERDGTGVVQPQHF. CDR3 sequence (DNA): TGCGCCAGCAGCCAAGAAAGGGATGGGACAGGGGTTGTTCAGCCCCAGCATTTT.

This rearrangement joins TRBV6-5 to TRBJ2-2, with TRBD2 matching over 9 bases. The CDR3 is made up of 15 amino acids. V lost 6 bases to trimming and J lost 2 bases; unmatched junction nucleotides: 4. Germline V CDR1 and CDR2: MNHEY, SVGAGI. CDR3 protein: CASRAGGKNTGELFF. In DNA, the CDR3 is TGTGCCAGCAGGGCGGGGGGGAAAAACACCGGGGAGCTGTTTTTT.

The chain links TRBV9 to TRBJ1-4, with D possibly TRBD1 on 6 matching bases. CDR1 is SGDLS, CDR2 YYNGEE, per germline. The V end lost 3 bases, the J end lost 6 bases, and 18 bases lay between the germline ends. The CDR3 consists of 16 residues. CDR3 in amino acids: CASSAGTGTSDEKLFF. The CDR3 region has the DNA TGTGCCAGCAGCGCGGGAACAGGGACGTCAGATGAAAAACTGTTTTTT.

The chain joins TRBV6-5 to TRBJ1-1, with a possible D match to TRBD1 (6 bases). The CDR3 length is 11 residues. Germline V CDR1 and CDR2: MNHEY, SVGAGI. Deletions cut 5 bases from V and 8 bases from J, with 9 bases between. The CDR3 DNA follows: TGTGCCAGCAGTCAGGGGCCAGAAGCTTTCTTT. As protein: CASSQGPEAFF.

The J gene is TRBJ2-1, the V gene TRBV5-8, with no clear D. The germline V gene encodes CDR1 SGHTS and CDR2 YDEGEE. The V and J ends lost 0 bases and 4 bases respectively, with 5 bases between them. CDR3 size: 13 residues. This CDR3 reads CASSLVLYNEQFF. Written as DNA, the CDR3 is TGTGCCAGCAGCTTGGTCTTGTACAATGAGCAGTTCTTC.

This rearrangement joins TRBV30 to TRBJ1-1; tentatively, D is TRBD1 (6 bases). CDR3 length: 13 amino acids. The V gene's germline CDR1 is GTSNPN and CDR2 SVGIG (reference sequence). With 6 bases removed from V and 2 bases from J, the gap between germline ends came to 13 bases. The CDR3 sequence is CACIGQLNTEAFF. The CDR3 region has the DNA TGTGCCTGTATAGGACAGTTAAACACTGAAGCTTTCTTT.

The chain is built from TRBV5-3 and TRBJ2-2; 7 bases match TRBD2. TRBV5-3 is classed as an ORF, of uncertain function. This CDR3 spans 17 amino acids. V trimming: 0 bases; J trimming: 1 base; junction bases outside the gene matches: 6. CDR3 sequence reads: CARSLVSRGMNTGELFF. Written as DNA, the CDR3 is TGTGCCAGAAGCTTGGTCTCGCGGGGGATGAACACCGGGGAGCTGTTTTTT.

This clone came up once. Written as DNA, the CDR3 is TGTGCCAGCAGCTTAGGAGGACTAGCGGGGGCCGGGGAGCTGTTTTTT. It encodes CASSLGGLAGAGELFF. V usage is TRBV11-2 and J usage is TRBJ2-2, with 13 bases fitting TRBD2. The V gene's germline CDR1 is SGHAT and CDR2 FQNNGV. V dropped 1 base and J dropped 6; count of bases not matched to a gene: 2. The CDR3 has 16 amino acids.

The genes are TRBV5-1 and TRBJ2-5, with 7 bases lining up with TRBD2. The CDR3 has 15 amino acids. V lost 6 bases to trimming and J lost 3 bases; unmatched junction nucleotides: 11. Germline lookup yields CDR1 SGHRS and CDR2 YFSETQ. DNA of the CDR3: TGCGCCAGCACCGAGCTCCTAGCGGATGAAGAGACCCAGTACTTC. It specifies CASTELLADEETQYF. Full variable domain (outside the CDR3, taken from reference TRBV5-1 and TRBJ2-5): KAGVTQTPRYLIKTRGQQVTLSCSPISGHRSVSWYQQTPGQGLQFLFEYFSETQRNKGNFPGRFSGRQFSNSRSEMNVSTLELGDSALYLCASTELLADEETQYFGPGTRLLVL.

The CDR3 DNA follows: TGTGCCAGCAGCCTAGGGCGTCTAGCGGGGGGGAGCACCGGGGAGCTGTTTTTT. It encodes CASSLGRLAGGSTGELFF. V is TRBV7-3 and J is TRBJ2-2, with 12 bases matching TRBD2. Germline CDR1 and CDR2: SGHTA and FQGTGA. The CDR3 sequence is 18 residues long. Trimming took 5 bases from V and 4 from J; bases not matched to a gene: 11.

The V gene is TRBV5-6, the J gene TRBJ2-7; TRBD2 is a possible D gene (5 bases). With 5 bases removed from V and 3 bases from J, the gap between germline ends came to 9 bases. This CDR3 is built from 12 residues. Germline V gives CDR1 SGHDT, CDR2 YYEEEE. CDR3 sequence: CASRGSNYEQYF. The CDR3 DNA follows: TGTGCCAGCAGGGGGAGTAACTACGAGCAGTACTTC.

The CDR3 DNA reads as TGTGCCAGCAGCTTGGCTCTCAGGGGGCTAAGTGAAAAACTGTTTTTT. Encoded protein: CASSLALRGLSEKLFF. The rearrangement joins TRBV5-5 to TRBJ1-4; 8 bases agree with TRBD1. V shed 0 bases and J 7 bases; nucleotides not matched to a gene: 8. CDR3 length: 16 amino acids. Germline lookup yields CDR1 SGHKS and CDR2 YYEKEE (reference sequence).

This clone was detected only a few times. The V gene is TRBV5-1, the J gene TRBJ2-2; D perhaps matches TRBD2 (6 bases). This CDR3 comprises 16 residues. Germline-derived CDR1 and CDR2 are SGHRS and YFSETQ. Trimming took 2 bases from V and 4 from J, leaving 15 bases between them. The DNA of the CDR3 is TGCGCCAGCAGCTTCGGAGGGGCAGGGTCCACCGGGGAGCTGTTTTTT. Translated, it gives CASSFGGAGSTGELFF.

The chain combines TRBV6-1 with TRBJ2-5; D gene unclear. The DNA end is more similar to TRBJ2-7, so the J call may be wrong. The length of the CDR3 is 13 residues. From germline, CDR1 is MNHNS and CDR2 SASEGT. Here the CDR3 reads CASSEPHRYEQYF. In DNA, the CDR3 is TGTGCCAGCAGTGAACCCCACCGATACGAGCAGTACTTC.

The rearrangement uses TRBV10-2 and TRBJ1-1; tentative D call: TRBD1 (6 bases). Deletions cut 3 bases from V and 5 bases from J, with 10 bases between. Germline CDR1 WSHSY, CDR2 SAAADI. The CDR3 runs to 13 residues. Here the CDR3 DNA reads TGCGCCAGCAGTGACAGGGGTAGGACTGAAGCTTTCTTT. Amino acid sequence: CASSDRGRTEAFF.

CDR3 protein: CASSARLAGGPYNEQFF. CDR3 DNA sequence: TGTGCCAGCAGTGCCAGACTAGCGGGGGGGCCGTACAATGAGCAGTTCTTC. The V call is TRBV6-1, the J call TRBJ2-1, with 14 positions matching TRBD2. V was pared by 4 bases and J by 4 bases, with 6 bases of the junction left unmatched. The CDR3 consists of 17 residues. Germline V lookup: CDR1 MNHNS, CDR2 SASEGT.

In its sample, this clone was seen a few times. This chain uses TRBV27 with TRBJ2-5, with TRBD2 as a possible D gene (7 bases). This CDR3 region has 13 residues. Between the trimmed V and J ends, which lost 5 bases and 3 bases, there was a span of 10 bases. Germline V gene sequence: CDR1 MNHEY, CDR2 SMNVEV (reference sequence). CDR3 sequence reads: CASSRGGKETQYF. The CDR3, as DNA: TGTGCCAGCAGTAGGGGGGGAAAAGAGACCCAGTACTTC.

CDR3 loop: CASSPTYRVRETQYF. The CDR3 nucleotides read TGTGCCAGCAGCCCCACCTACAGGGTGAGGGAGACCCAGTACTTC. The chain uses TRBV14 and TRBJ2-5, with D perhaps matching TRBD1 (6 bases). Germline CDR1 is SGHDN and CDR2 is FVKESK. The CDR3 sequence is 15 residues long. V was clipped by 4 bases and J by 5 bases, with 17 bases between them.

The DNA for the CDR3 is TGTGCCAGTAGTTCCAGGGTCGACCAGCCCCAGCATTTT. Translated, it gives CASSSRVDQPQHF. The chain recombines TRBV19 with TRBJ1-5; tentative D call: TRBD1 (5 bases). Germline CDR1 and CDR2: LNHDA and SQIVND (reference sequence). The V and J ends lost 5 bases and 7 bases respectively, with 12 bases between them. This CDR3 has 13 residues.

In this sample, this clone turned up a few times. This chain joins TRBV2 and TRBJ1-1, with D maybe TRBD1 (5 bases). Between the trimmed V and J ends, which lost 5 bases and 7 bases, there was a span of 14 bases. CDR1 is SNHLY and CDR2 is FYNNEI in the germline V gene. The CDR3 is 13 amino acids. The CDR3 here is CASSSGPGYEAFF. The CDR3 DNA reads TGTGCCAGCAGTTCAGGGCCTGGATATGAAGCTTTCTTT. Variable domain in full (rest from reference TRBV2 and TRBJ1-1): EPEVTQTPSHQVTQMGQEVILRCVPISNHLYFYWYRQILGQKVEFLVSFYNNEISEKSEIFDDQFSVERPDGSNFTLKIRSTKLEDSAMYFCASSSGPGYEAFFGQGTRLTVV.

This clone has only one observation. The chain recombines TRBV9 with TRBJ1-2; 9 bases are a match to TRBD1. Germline CDR1 reads SGDLS; CDR2 reads YYNGEE. J was trimmed by 8 bases and V by 3 bases; bases with no gene match: 5. The CDR3 is 13 residues long. CDR3 in DNA: TGTGCCAGCAGCGATGACAGGGGGGAGGGCTACACCTTC. Protein product: CASSDDRGEGYTF.